Sequencing of this T cell receptor (beta chain) was carried out in a study of CD8 T cells in ankylosing spondylitis. For this clonotype: Its antigen is still unknown.

The ends were cut back, 5 bases at V and 6 bases at J, with 8 bases in the middle. There are 11 residues in the CDR3. Looked up from germline, CDR1 is SEHNR and CDR2 is FQNEAQ (reference sequence). TCRdb independently ran MiXCR on the 5' RACE reads; one entry per CDR3 protein. The sample lists roughly 700,000 distinct CDR3 sequences, under 20% seen once, with about 19% in the top ten. General study points: Blood from ankylosing spondylitis patients appeared to carry a characteristic roughly 8-variant TCR beta motif. Prior literature has documented some motif variants in synovial fluid and blood from reactive arthritis.

The sequencing sample was made of blood, either unsorted or a sorted T cell fraction (not recorded which). The V gene is TRBV7-9, the J gene TRBJ2-7; D is undetermined. The clonotype originates from a male donor with ankylosing spondylitis. CDR3: CASSPKPEQYF. In nucleotides, the CDR3 is TGTGCCAGCAGCCCAAAGCCCGAGCAGTACTTC.